What follows is one TCR beta chain and its context. The source of the sample is a study of blood T cell repertoires in COVID-19. The wider study: From the United States, Italy and Spain came samples of acute and convalescent COVID-19.

Germline-derived CDR1 and CDR2 are LNHDA and SQIVND (reference sequence). This CDR3 spans 14 amino acids. V lost 3 bases and J 4 bases, leaving 12 bases between the germline ends. TCRdb keeps only in-frame clones here, not all; method: immunoSEQ multiplex PCR. The data contain 150,000 to 180,000 clones, nearly 80% of them singletons. J is TRBJ2-5 and V is TRBV19; D gene uncertain. The sequence was collected from an older man with acute or convalescent COVID-19. Sequenced sample: peripheral blood. The CDR3 reads CASSMGNRLETQYF. In DNA, the CDR3 is TGTGCCAGTAGTATGGGCAATAGGTTAGAGACCCAGTACTTC.